This T cell receptor (beta chain) was recorded in a study of cytomegalovirus exposure and HLA in healthy donors. In the PCR, 60 Vbeta and 13 Jbeta primers were used. Only in-frame clones appear in the TCRdb table, and some are missing; sequencing was by immunoSEQ multiplex PCR. The sample lists roughly 180,000 clones, roughly 78% seen once, with around 14% in the top ten. CDR1 SGHAT and CDR2 FQNNGV come from the germline V gene. The V and J ends lost 5 bases and 7 bases, in that order; junction bases with no gene match: 13. The CDR3 loop spans 15 amino acids. The rearrangement links TRBV11-2 to TRBJ2-7; TRBD2 aligns across 8 bases. The material sequenced was PBMCs. The receptor was derived from a woman aged 45-65 years in good health and CMV-seropositive. CDR3 DNA sequence: TGTGCCAGCAGCACAGCTCCATCGGGGGGGCTAGAGCAGTACTTC. Its translation is CASSTAPSGGLEQYF.